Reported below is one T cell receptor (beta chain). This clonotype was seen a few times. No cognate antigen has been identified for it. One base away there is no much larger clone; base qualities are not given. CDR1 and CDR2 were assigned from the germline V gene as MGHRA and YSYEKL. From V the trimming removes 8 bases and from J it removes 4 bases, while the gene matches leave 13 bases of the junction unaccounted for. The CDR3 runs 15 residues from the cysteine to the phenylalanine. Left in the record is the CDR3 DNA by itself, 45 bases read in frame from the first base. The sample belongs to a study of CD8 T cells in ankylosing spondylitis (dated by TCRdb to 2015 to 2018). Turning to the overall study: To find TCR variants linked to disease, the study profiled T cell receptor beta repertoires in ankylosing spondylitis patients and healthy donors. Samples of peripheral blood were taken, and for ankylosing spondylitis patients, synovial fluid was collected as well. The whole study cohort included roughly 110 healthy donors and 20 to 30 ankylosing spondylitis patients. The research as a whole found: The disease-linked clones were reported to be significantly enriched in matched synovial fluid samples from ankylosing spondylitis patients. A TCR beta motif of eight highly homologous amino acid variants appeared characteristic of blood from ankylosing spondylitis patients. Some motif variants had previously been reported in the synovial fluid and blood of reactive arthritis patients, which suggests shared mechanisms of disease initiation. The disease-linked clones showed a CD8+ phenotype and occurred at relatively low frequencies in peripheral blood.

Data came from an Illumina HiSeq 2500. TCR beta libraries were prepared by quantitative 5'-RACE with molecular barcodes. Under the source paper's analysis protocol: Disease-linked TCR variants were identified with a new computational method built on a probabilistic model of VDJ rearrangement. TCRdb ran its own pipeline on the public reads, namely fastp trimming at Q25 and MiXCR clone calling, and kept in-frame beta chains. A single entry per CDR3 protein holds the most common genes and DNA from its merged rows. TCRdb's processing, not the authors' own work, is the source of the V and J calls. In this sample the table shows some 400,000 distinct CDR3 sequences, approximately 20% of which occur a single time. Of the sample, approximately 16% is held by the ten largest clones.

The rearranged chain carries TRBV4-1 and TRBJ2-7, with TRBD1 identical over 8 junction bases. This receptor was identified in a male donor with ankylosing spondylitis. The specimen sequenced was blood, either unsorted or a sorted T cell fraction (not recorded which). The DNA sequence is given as TGCGCCAGCTCCTACCGGGGACAGGCGCAATACGAGCAGTACTTC. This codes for CASSYRGQAQYEQYF.